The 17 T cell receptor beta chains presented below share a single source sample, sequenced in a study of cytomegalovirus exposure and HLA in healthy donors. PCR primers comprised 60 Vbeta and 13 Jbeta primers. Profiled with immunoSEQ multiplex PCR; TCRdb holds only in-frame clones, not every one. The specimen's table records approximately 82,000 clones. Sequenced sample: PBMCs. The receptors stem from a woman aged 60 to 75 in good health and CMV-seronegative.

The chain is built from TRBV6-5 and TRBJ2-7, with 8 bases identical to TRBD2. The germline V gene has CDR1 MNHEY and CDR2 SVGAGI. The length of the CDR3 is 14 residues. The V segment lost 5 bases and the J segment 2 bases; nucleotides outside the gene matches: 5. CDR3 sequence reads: CASSRLAPTYEQYF. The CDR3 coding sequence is TGTGCCAGCAGTAGACTAGCGCCTACCTACGAGCAGTACTTC.

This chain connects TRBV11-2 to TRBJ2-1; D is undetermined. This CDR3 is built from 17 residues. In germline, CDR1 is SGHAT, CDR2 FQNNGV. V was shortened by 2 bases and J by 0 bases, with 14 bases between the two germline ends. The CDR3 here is CASSLILSRNSYNEQFF. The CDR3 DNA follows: TGTGCCAGCAGCTTAATTCTGTCTAGAAACTCCTACAATGAGCAGTTCTTC.

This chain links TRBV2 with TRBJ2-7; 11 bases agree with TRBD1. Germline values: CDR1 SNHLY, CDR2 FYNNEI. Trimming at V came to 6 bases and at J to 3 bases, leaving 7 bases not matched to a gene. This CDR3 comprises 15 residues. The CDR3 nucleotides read TGTGCCAGCAGCGGGGGGGGACAGGGGGGCTACGAGCAGTACTTC. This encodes CASSGGGQGGYEQYF.

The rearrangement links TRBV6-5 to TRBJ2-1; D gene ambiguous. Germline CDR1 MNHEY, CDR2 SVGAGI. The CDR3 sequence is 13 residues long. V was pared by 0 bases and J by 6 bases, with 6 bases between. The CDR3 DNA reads TGTGCCAGCAGTTACTCGCACAGCAATGAGCAGTTCTTC. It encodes CASSYSHSNEQFF.

The CDR3 region has the DNA TGTGCCAGCAGCTTAGCCCTGGACAGGGAGGGGTATGGCTACACCTTC. Its protein is CASSLALDREGYGYTF. The genes are TRBV13 and TRBJ1-2; 8 positions match TRBD1. V lost 1 base and J lost 5; bases outside the gene matches: 9. Germline V gene sequence: CDR1 PRHDT, CDR2 FYEKMQ (reference sequence). This CDR3 has 16 amino acids.

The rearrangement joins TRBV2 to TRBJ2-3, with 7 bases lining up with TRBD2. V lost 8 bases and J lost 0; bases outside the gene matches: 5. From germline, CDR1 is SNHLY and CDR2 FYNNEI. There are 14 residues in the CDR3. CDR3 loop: CASGSGLSTDTQYF. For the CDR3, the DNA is TGTGCCAGCGGTAGCGGGTTAAGCACAGATACGCAGTATTTT.

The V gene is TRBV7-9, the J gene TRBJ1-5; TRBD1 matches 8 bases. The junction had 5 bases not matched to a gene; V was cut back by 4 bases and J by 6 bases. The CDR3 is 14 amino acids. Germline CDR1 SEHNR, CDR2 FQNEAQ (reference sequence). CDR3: CASSSGQGPQPQHF. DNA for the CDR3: TGTGCCAGCAGCTCCGGACAGGGTCCTCAGCCCCAGCATTTT.

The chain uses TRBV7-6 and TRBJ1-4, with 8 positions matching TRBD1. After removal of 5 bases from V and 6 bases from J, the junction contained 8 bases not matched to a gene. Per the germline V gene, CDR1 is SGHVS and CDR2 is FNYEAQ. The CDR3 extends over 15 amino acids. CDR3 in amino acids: CASSPGTGGYEKLFF. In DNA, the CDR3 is TGTGCCAGCAGCCCGGGGACAGGAGGGTATGAAAAACTGTTTTTT.

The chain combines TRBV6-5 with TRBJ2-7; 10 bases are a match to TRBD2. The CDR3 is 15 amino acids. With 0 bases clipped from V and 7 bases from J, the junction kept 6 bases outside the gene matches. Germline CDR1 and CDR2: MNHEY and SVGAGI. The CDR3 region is CASSYSASGRIEQYF. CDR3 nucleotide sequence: TGTGCCAGCAGTTACTCCGCTAGCGGGAGAATTGAGCAGTACTTC.

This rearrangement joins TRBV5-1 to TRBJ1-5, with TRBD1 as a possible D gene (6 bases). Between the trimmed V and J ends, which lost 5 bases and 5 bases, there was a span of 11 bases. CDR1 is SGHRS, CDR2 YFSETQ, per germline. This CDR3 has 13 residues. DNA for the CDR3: TGCGCCAGCAGACAGGGTAGGGATCAGCCCCAGCATTTT. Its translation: CASRQGRDQPQHF.

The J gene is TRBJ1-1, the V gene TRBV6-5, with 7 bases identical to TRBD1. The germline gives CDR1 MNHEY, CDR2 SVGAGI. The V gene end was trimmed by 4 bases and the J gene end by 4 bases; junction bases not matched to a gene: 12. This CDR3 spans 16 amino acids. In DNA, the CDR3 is TGTGCCAGCAGTTTTAGGCAGGGGGTGGTGACCACTGAAGCTTTCTTT. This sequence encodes CASSFRQGVVTTEAFF.

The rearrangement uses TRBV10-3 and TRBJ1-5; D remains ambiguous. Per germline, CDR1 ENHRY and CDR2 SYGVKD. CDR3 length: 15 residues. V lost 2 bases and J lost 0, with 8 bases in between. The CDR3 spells CAISEAGYSNQPQHF. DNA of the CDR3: TGTGCCATCAGTGAGGCAGGCTATAGCAATCAGCCCCAGCATTTT.

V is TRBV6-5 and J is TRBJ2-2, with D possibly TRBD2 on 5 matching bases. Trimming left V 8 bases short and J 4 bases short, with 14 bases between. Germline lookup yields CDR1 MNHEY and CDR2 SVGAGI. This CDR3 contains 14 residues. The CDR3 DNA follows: TGTGCCAGCGGGCGGGCATCGAGCACCGGGGAGCTGTTTTTT. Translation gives CASGRASSTGELFF.

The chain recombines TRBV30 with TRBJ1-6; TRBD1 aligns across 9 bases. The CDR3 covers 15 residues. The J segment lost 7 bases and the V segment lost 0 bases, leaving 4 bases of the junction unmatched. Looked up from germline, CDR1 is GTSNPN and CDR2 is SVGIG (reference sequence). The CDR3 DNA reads TGTGCCTGGAGTGTACCACAGGGGGCAAATTCACCCCTCCACTTT. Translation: CAWSVPQGANSPLHF.

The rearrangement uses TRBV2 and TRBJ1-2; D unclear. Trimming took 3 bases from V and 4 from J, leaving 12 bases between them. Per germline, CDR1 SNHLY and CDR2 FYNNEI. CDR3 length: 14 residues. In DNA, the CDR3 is TGTGCCAGCAGTGACGGCCAGCGAGCCTATGGCTACACCTTC. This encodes CASSDGQRAYGYTF.

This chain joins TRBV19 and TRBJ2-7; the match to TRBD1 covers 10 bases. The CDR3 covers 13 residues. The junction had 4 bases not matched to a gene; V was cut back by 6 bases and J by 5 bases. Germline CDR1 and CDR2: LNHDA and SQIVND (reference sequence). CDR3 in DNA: TGTGCCAGTAGACCGACAGGGGGCAACGAGCAGTACTTC. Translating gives CASRPTGGNEQYF.

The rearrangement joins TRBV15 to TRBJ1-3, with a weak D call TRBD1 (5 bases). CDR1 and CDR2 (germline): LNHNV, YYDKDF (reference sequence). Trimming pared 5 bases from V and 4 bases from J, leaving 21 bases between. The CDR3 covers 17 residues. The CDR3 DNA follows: TGTGCCACCAGCTCCCGGCGTCCAGGGTTGGTAGGAAACACCATATATTTT. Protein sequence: CATSSRRPGLVGNTIYF.